This TCR beta chain was recorded in a study of blood T cell repertoires in COVID-19. In the study overall: The study drew acute and convalescent COVID-19 samples from the United States, Italy and Spain.

Authors' processing steps: Estimated nucleated cell counts came from reference gene primer amplification. Sequencing used immunoSEQ multiplex PCR; TCRdb keeps in-frame clones, though not all of them. Clone size and V and J calls were adopted from that table, with D and trimming inferred from the DNA. The data hold about 53,000 clones, with around nine tenths observed a single time. V was trimmed by 3 bases and J by 7 bases, leaving 13 bases between them. Germline CDR1 is SGHVS and CDR2 is FQNEAQ. The CDR3 totals 13 residues. The chain uses TRBV7-8 and TRBJ2-7, with D possibly TRBD2 on 6 matching bases. Sequenced input: peripheral blood. This TCR was sampled from a man aged 50-60 years with acute or convalescent COVID-19. CDR3 nucleotides: TGTGCCAGCAGCTTTCCGGAGGGCGGGGAGCAGTACTTC. Encoded protein: CASSFPEGGEQYF.